The text below deals with one T cell receptor beta chain. Separation from the roughly 670-subject first cohort characterized the approximately 120-subject validation cohort, to which the donors belonged. The entry originates in a study of cytomegalovirus exposure and HLA in healthy donors. Study as a whole: The approximately 120 validation repertoires, a later analysis reported, used the same platform as the approximately 670 repertoires from the first cohort.

Only in-frame clones appear in the TCRdb table, and some are missing; sequencing was by immunoSEQ multiplex PCR. The profile shows some 250,000 clones, less than 95% of them singletons. This CDR3 is built from 15 residues. Trimming shortened V by 10 bases and J by 6 bases, and 21 bases separated the two germline ends. CDR1 is MNHNS, CDR2 SASEGT, per germline. The chain joins TRBV6-1 to TRBJ1-4; possible D gene TRBD1, 6 bases. The material sequenced was PBMCs. This receptor was identified in a woman in her twenties or thirties in good health and CMV-seronegative. The CDR3 loop reads CATSPGHFVDEKLFF. As DNA, the CDR3 is TGTGCCACATCCCCGGGACATTTCGTTGATGAAAAACTGTTTTTT.